These 32 T cell receptor beta chains were all obtained from the same sample, sequenced in a study of cytomegalovirus exposure and HLA in healthy donors. With 60 Vbeta and 13 Jbeta primers, the PCR was carried out. The data were produced by immunoSEQ multiplex PCR, yet TCRdb's version contains in-frame clones alone and is incomplete. The sample shows some 150,000 clones, 78% of them seen only once. Sequences were obtained from PBMCs. The receptor set was obtained from a male donor in good health and CMV-seronegative.

The J gene is TRBJ2-7, the V gene TRBV27, with TRBD1 matching 7 bases. The V gene end was trimmed by 4 bases and the J gene end by 1 base; junction bases not matched to a gene: 10. The CDR3 covers 16 residues. CDR1 and CDR2 (germline): MNHEY, SMNVEV (reference sequence). The CDR3 region has the DNA TGTGCCAGCAGTTCGAACCGGGACAGTGTTTCCTACGAGCAGTACTTC. Translation: CASSSNRDSVSYEQYF.

The chain links TRBV5-1 to TRBJ1-4; D gene ambiguous. CDR1 is SGHRS and CDR2 is YFSETQ in the germline V gene. CDR3 length equals 15 residues. V dropped 0 bases and J dropped 4 bases, with 10 bases sitting between them. The CDR3 region has the DNA TGCGCCAGCAGCTTGGCCCGAGGAAATAATGAAAAACTGTTTTTT. Translated: CASSLARGNNEKLFF.

The chain has TRBV6-5 and TRBJ1-1; D might be TRBD1 (5 bases). The V end lost 9 bases, the J end lost 2 bases, and 16 bases lay between the germline ends. Germline V lookup: CDR1 MNHEY, CDR2 SVGAGI. The CDR3 spans 14 residues. CDR3 protein: CASGQLGFNTEAFF. The CDR3 DNA sequence: TGTGCCAGTGGACAACTTGGGTTCAACACTGAAGCTTTCTTT.

This clone was counted once. The chain is built from TRBV4-2 and TRBJ2-1, with 9 bases aligning to TRBD1. Per germline, CDR1 LGHNA and CDR2 YNFKEQ. The length of the CDR3 is 19 residues. With 1 base clipped from V and 2 bases from J, the junction kept 12 bases outside the gene matches. CDR3 protein: CASSQVNPSGTGTYNEQFF. The CDR3 DNA reads as TGTGCCAGCAGCCAAGTTAACCCCTCCGGGACAGGGACCTACAATGAGCAGTTCTTC.

This chain connects TRBV6-5 to TRBJ2-1; possible D gene TRBD2, 5 bases. The CDR3 has 13 amino acids. V dropped 2 bases and J dropped 10 bases, with 12 bases sitting between them. From germline, CDR1 is MNHEY and CDR2 SVGAGI. In nucleotides, the CDR3 is TGTGCCAGCAGTTACCCCGGAGGTCGGGAGCAGTTCTTC. Translated: CASSYPGGREQFF.

The table lists this clone with a few counts. This chain links TRBV5-1 with TRBJ1-1; D uncertain. CDR1 and CDR2 from the germline V gene are SGHRS and YFSETQ. Trimming shortened V by 3 bases and J by 5 bases, and 17 bases separated the two germline ends. The length of the CDR3 is 15 residues. In DNA, the CDR3 is TGCGCCAGCAGCTCTCTAGCGTCGTCGGGGACTGAAGCTTTCTTT. This codes for CASSSLASSGTEAFF.

A note on this clone: This is likely a read error, given that the CDR3 carries no conserved phenylalanine or tryptophan at its end. This chain joins TRBV5-6 and TRBJ2-7; possibly TRBD2 for D (6 bases). V was shortened by 1 base and J by 3 bases, with 17 bases between the two germline ends. Germline lookup yields CDR1 SGHDT and CDR2 YYEEEE. CDR3 length: 16 residues. The CDR3 region is CASSLTLTRDFYEQYL. In DNA, the CDR3 is TGTGCCAGCAGCTTGACCCTTACCCGGGACTTCTACGAGCAGTACCTC.

This rearrangement joins TRBV9 to TRBJ2-7; D is possibly TRBD2 (6 bases). The germline V gene encodes CDR1 SGDLS and CDR2 YYNGEE. V was trimmed by 0 bases and J by 6 bases, leaving 19 bases between them. This CDR3 region has 16 residues. The chain's CDR3 is CASSVEGGLSAREQYF. CDR3 nucleotides: TGTGCCAGCAGCGTAGAAGGAGGGTTGAGTGCGCGCGAGCAGTACTTC.

This rearrangement joins TRBV30 to TRBJ2-1; 7 bases line up with TRBD1. This CDR3 is built from 14 residues. Trimming removed 3 bases from V and 7 bases from J; junction bases left unmatched: 9. CDR1 and CDR2 from the germline V gene are GTSNPN and SVGIG (reference sequence). The CDR3 region has the DNA TGTGCCTGGAGGGGATCTGACAGGGAAAATGAGCAGTTCTTC. It is translated as CAWRGSDRENEQFF.

The rearrangement links TRBV30 to TRBJ1-1; possibly TRBD1 for D (5 bases). Germline lookup yields CDR1 GTSNPN and CDR2 SVGIG (reference sequence). Trimming removed 0 bases from V and 5 bases from J, with 7 bases in between. CDR3 size: 12 residues. CDR3 in DNA: TGTGCCTGGAGTGTAGGGGCGACTGAAGCTTTCTTT. It is translated as CAWSVGATEAFF.

This chain connects TRBV25-1 to TRBJ2-3; D not certain. This CDR3 is built from 15 residues. Germline CDR1 reads MGHDK; CDR2 reads SYGVNS. V lost 3 bases and J 2 bases, leaving 12 bases between the germline ends. The CDR3 nucleotides read TGTGCCAGCAGTGAGTCGAGAAATCCCACAGATACGCAGTATTTT. It encodes CASSESRNPTDTQYF.

This clone was recorded a few times. This sequence joins TRBV7-6 and TRBJ2-1; the D gene is possibly TRBD2 (6 bases). This CDR3 has 16 amino acids. Per the germline V gene, CDR1 is SGHVS and CDR2 is FNYEAQ. Trimming took 5 bases from V and 3 from J, leaving 17 bases between them. CDR3 bases: TGTGCCAGCAGCCCATTGGAGGGCTTCCTCTACAATGAGCAGTTCTTC. Its translation: CASSPLEGFLYNEQFF.

This clone is a singleton in its sample. The chain links TRBV6-1 to TRBJ1-1; D remains unclear. V was clipped by 3 bases and J by 0 bases, with 8 bases between them. Germline V gene sequence: CDR1 MNHNS, CDR2 SASEGT. The CDR3 runs 14 residues. For the CDR3, the DNA is TGTGCCAGCAGTGACCGCGGGGTGAACACTGAAGCTTTCTTT. It encodes CASSDRGVNTEAFF.

The chain recombines TRBV7-9 with TRBJ1-2, with 10 bases matching TRBD1. Germline V CDR1 and CDR2: SEHNR, FQNEAQ (reference sequence). The CDR3 sequence is 15 residues long. V shed 5 bases, J shed 4 bases, and the junction held 7 bases outside the gene matches. Here the CDR3 reads CASSPGQGGGYGYTF. The CDR3 DNA reads TGTGCCAGCAGCCCAGGACAGGGGGGGGGCTATGGCTACACCTTC.

This clone occurred a few times. The gene calls are TRBV30 and TRBJ2-5; 10 nucleotides match TRBD1. After removal of 0 bases from V and 9 bases from J, the junction contained 16 bases not matched to a gene. This CDR3 spans 17 amino acids. Germline assignment: CDR1 GTSNPN and CDR2 SVGIG (reference sequence). CDR3 sequence: CAWSVAGQGLSKRPQYF. In nucleotides, the CDR3 is TGTGCCTGGAGTGTAGCGGGACAGGGGCTATCCAAGAGACCCCAGTACTTC.

The CDR3 loop is CASSGDRGVYNEQFF. The CDR3 nucleotides are TGTGCCAGCAGTGGGGACAGGGGGGTTTACAATGAGCAGTTCTTC. The V call is TRBV25-1, the J call TRBJ2-1, with 11 bases fitting TRBD1. The CDR3 sequence is 15 residues long. The V and J ends lost 4 bases and 4 bases, in that order; junction bases with no gene match: 3. Germline V gene lookup returns CDR1 MGHDK and CDR2 SYGVNS.

The chain uses TRBV9 and TRBJ2-2; the match to TRBD2 covers 7 bases. Germline assignment: CDR1 SGDLS and CDR2 YYNGEE. J gave up 4 bases and V 3 bases, and 0 bases lay outside the gene matches. The CDR3 runs to 13 residues. The chain's CDR3 is CASSAGGTGELFF. Written as DNA, the CDR3 is TGTGCCAGCAGCGCGGGGGGCACCGGGGAGCTGTTTTTT.

This chain links TRBV30 with TRBJ1-1, with 10 bases identical to TRBD1. The CDR3 has 13 residues. V was pared by 3 bases and J by 10 bases, with 8 bases of the junction left unmatched. Germline V lookup: CDR1 GTSNPN, CDR2 SVGIG (reference sequence). For the CDR3, the DNA is TGTGCCTGGAGGACAGGGGGCGGGAGAGTAGCTTTCTTT. It codes for CAWRTGGGRVAFF.

V usage is TRBV5-4 and J usage is TRBJ2-7; 7 bases line up with TRBD2. V dropped 6 bases and J dropped 0; count of bases not matched to a gene: 9. Germline CDR1 reads SGHNT; CDR2 reads YYREEE (reference sequence). The CDR3 length is 15 residues. Here the CDR3 reads CASKISGASSYEQYF. DNA of the CDR3: TGTGCCAGCAAAATAAGCGGGGCCAGCTCCTACGAGCAGTACTTC.

The chain joins TRBV30 to TRBJ2-1; the D gene is possibly TRBD2 (5 bases). Germline loops: CDR1 GTSNPN, CDR2 SVGIG (reference sequence). V was pared by 0 bases and J by 5 bases, with 11 bases between. The CDR3 is 14 residues long. Here the CDR3 reads CAWSVGADDNEQFF. As DNA, the CDR3 is TGTGCCTGGAGTGTAGGAGCGGATGACAATGAGCAGTTCTTC.

The rearrangement joins TRBV11-2 to TRBJ1-4; the match to TRBD1 covers 7 bases. Germline CDR1 SGHAT, CDR2 FQNNGV. The length of the CDR3 is 14 residues. V shed 3 bases, J shed 8 bases, and the junction held 6 bases outside the gene matches. CDR3 bases: TGTGCCAGCAGCTTGGGACAGTTAGACGAAAAACTGTTTTTT. Protein product: CASSLGQLDEKLFF. Drawing the rest from reference TRBV11-2 and TRBJ1-4, the complete variable domain is EAGVAQSPRYKIIEKRQSVAFWCNPISGHATLYWYQQILGQGPKLLIQFQNNGVVDDSQLPKDRFSAERLKGVDSTLKIQPAKLEDSAVYLCASSLGQLDEKLFFGSGTQLSVL.

V and J are TRBV30 and TRBJ1-2, with 8 bases lining up with TRBD1. The CDR3 length is 14 residues. Germline CDR1 GTSNPN, CDR2 SVGIG (reference sequence). Germline trimming cut 2 bases from V and 8 bases from J; bases unmatched to any gene: 10. CDR3: CAWSTRQGAGGYTF. The CDR3 region has the DNA TGTGCCTGGAGTACGCGGCAGGGGGCGGGGGGCTACACCTTC.

This clone was recorded once. The gene calls are TRBV21-1 and TRBJ1-5; the D call of TRBD1 is as the table states it, not checked on the DNA. TRBV21-1 is reported as a pseudogene. The CDR3 runs to 16 residues. The CDR3 DNA follows: TGTGCCAGCAGCTTAAGATCGGGACATCCAACTAGGCCCCAGCATTTT. Amino acid sequence: CASSLRSGHPTRPQHF.

The genes are TRBV29-1 and TRBJ1-1; 9 nucleotides line up with TRBD1. The germline V gene encodes CDR1 SQVTM and CDR2 ANQGSEA. The CDR3 consists of 15 residues. The CDR3 reads CRGGPGQGMGTEAFF. In DNA, the CDR3 is TGCCGTGGGGGGCCGGGACAGGGAATGGGCACTGAAGCTTTCTTT. Based on the CDR3 plus reference TRBV29-1 and TRBJ1-1, the full variable domain is SAVISQKPSRDICQRGTSLTIQCQVDSQVTMMFWYRQQPGQSLTLIATANQGSEATYESGFVIDKFPISRPNLTFSTLTVSNMSPEDSSIYLCRGGPGQGMGTEAFFGQGTRLTVV.

V is TRBV4-3 and J is TRBJ2-5, with D perhaps TRBD2 (6 bases). The V and J ends lost 4 bases and 0 bases respectively, with 12 bases between them. Looked up from germline, CDR1 is LGHNA and CDR2 is YSLEER. The CDR3 extends over 15 amino acids. Here the CDR3 reads CASSPISGNQETQYF. Written as DNA, the CDR3 is TGCGCCAGCAGCCCAATTAGCGGAAACCAAGAGACCCAGTACTTC.

The V gene is TRBV6-1, the J gene TRBJ2-7, with 7 bases fitting TRBD1. The junction had 11 bases not matched to a gene; V was cut back by 3 bases and J by 3 bases. The CDR3 contains 16 residues. Per the germline V gene, CDR1 is MNHNS and CDR2 is SASEGT. CDR3 region: CASSEIAGTANYEQYF. In nucleotides, the CDR3 is TGTGCCAGCAGTGAGATCGCCGGGACAGCTAACTACGAGCAGTACTTC.

Comment on this clone: Other DNA sequences of this sample code for an identical CDR3. The rearrangement joins TRBV7-9 to TRBJ1-4, with 11 bases fitting TRBD1. The CDR3 spans 14 residues. Unmatched junction bases numbered 0, after V lost 3 bases and J lost 6 bases. Germline CDR1 and CDR2: SEHNR and FQNEAQ (reference sequence). CDR3 sequence: CASSLGQGDEKLFF. The CDR3 DNA sequence: TGTGCCAGCAGCTTGGGACAGGGGGATGAAAAACTGTTTTTT.

The chain combines TRBV10-3 with TRBJ2-5, with D hard to call. The J call may be wrong; the DNA end is better matched by TRBJ2-7. CDR1 and CDR2 (germline): ENHRY, SYGVKD. This CDR3 spans 11 amino acids. CDR3 loop: CAISENREQYF. The CDR3 DNA reads as TGTGCCATCAGTGAGAACCGCGAGCAGTACTTC.

The rearrangement links TRBV27 to TRBJ2-7, with 8 bases lining up with TRBD1. Trimming cost V 2 bases and J 3 bases; bases outside gene matches: 0. This CDR3 region has 13 residues. The germline CDR1 and CDR2 sequences are MNHEY and SMNVEV (reference sequence). CDR3 sequence: CASSLDRGYEQYF. The CDR3, as DNA: TGTGCCAGCAGTTTAGACAGGGGCTACGAGCAGTACTTC.

V and J are TRBV5-1 and TRBJ2-5; TRBD2 matches 10 bases. The V and J ends lost 0 bases and 2 bases, in that order; junction bases with no gene match: 4. Germline-derived CDR1 and CDR2 are SGHRS and YFSETQ. The length of the CDR3 is 16 residues. The CDR3 region has the DNA TGCGCCAGCAGCTTGGGAACTAGCGGGACTCAAGAGACCCAGTACTTC. Its protein is CASSLGTSGTQETQYF.

The chain couples TRBV6-6 to TRBJ2-5, with D possibly matching TRBD2 (5 bases). CDR1 is MNHNY, CDR2 SVGAGI, per germline (reference sequence). CDR3 size: 12 residues. The germline V and J ends were trimmed by 6 bases and 2 bases, with 7 bases remaining between them. Here the CDR3 reads CASRSGQETQYF. The CDR3 bases are TGTGCCAGCAGATCGGGGCAAGAGACCCAGTACTTC.

This clone is a singleton in its sample. The J gene is TRBJ2-1, the V gene TRBV4-1; 13 nucleotides match TRBD2. V trimming: 5 bases; J trimming: 8 bases; junction bases outside the gene matches: 9. From germline, CDR1 is MGHRA and CDR2 YSYEKL. This CDR3 region has 16 residues. CDR3 sequence reads: CASSSGTSGIFDEQFF. The CDR3 DNA follows: TGCGCCAGCAGCTCAGGGACTAGCGGGATCTTCGATGAGCAGTTCTTC.